The text below deals with one T cell receptor (beta chain). Its antigen is unidentified. Relative to the germline gene, one junction end is altered; a read error may explain this. The entry originates in a study of T cells in Graves' hyperthyroidism and ophthalmopathy. CDR1 is SSHAT, CDR2 FNYEAQ, per germline (reference sequence). The CDR3 length is 15 residues. The investigators amplified TCR beta CDR3 regions from RNA transcripts. The HTBI primer set drove a first-round RT-PCR of the TCR CDR3. TCRdb called the multiplex PCR reads again in MiXCR, with one record for every CDR3 protein. The sample holds about 360,000 distinct CDR3 sequences, 15% to 17% seen once. Clinical symptoms, serum thyroxine, TRAb, thyroid ultrasound and orbital computed tomography established diagnosis. Using about 10 ml of fresh peripheral blood, PBMCs were prepared. Whole-study findings and limits: Also found in blood were most expanded thyroid clonotypes above 0.001.

The V and J genes are TRBV7-7 and TRBJ1-5; no reliable D call. The specimen sequenced was blood. The sequence was collected from a woman aged 18 to 35 with Graves' hyperthyroidism that later progressed to Graves' ophthalmopathy. The CDR3 DNA reads TGTGCTAGCAGCTTAACTTTCCAAGGCAATCAGCCCCAGCATTTT. Its protein product is CASSLTFQGNQPQHF.